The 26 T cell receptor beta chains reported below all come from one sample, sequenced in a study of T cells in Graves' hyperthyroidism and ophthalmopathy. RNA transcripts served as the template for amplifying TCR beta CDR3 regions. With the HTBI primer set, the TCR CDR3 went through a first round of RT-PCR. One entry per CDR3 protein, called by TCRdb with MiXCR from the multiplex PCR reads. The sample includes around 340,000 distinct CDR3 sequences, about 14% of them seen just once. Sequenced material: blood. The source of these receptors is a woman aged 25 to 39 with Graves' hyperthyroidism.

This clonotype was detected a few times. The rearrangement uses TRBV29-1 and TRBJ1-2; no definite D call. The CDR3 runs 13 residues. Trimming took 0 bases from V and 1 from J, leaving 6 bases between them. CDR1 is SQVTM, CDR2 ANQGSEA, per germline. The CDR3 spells CSVEDGFNYGYTF. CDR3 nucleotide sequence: TGCAGCGTTGAAGATGGGTTTAACTATGGCTACACCTTC.

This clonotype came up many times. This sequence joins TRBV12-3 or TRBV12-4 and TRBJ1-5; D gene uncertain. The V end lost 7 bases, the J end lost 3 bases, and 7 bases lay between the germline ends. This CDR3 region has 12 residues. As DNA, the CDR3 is TGTGCCAGCAACCGCAACAATCAGCCCCAGCATTTT. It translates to CASNRNNQPQHF.

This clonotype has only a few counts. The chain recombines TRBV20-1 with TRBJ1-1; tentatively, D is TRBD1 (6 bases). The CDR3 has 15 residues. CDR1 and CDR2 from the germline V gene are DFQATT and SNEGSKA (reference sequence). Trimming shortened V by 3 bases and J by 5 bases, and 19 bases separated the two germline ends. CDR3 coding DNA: TGCAGTGCTAGCCTTAACAGGGCAAGTTGGACTGAAGCTTTCTTT. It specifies CSASLNRASWTEAFF.

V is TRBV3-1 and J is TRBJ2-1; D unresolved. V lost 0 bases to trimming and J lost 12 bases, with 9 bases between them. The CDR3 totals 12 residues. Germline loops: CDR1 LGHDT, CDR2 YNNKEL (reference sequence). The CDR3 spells CASSQDRYLQFF. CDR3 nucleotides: TGTGCCAGCAGCCAAGATCGTTACTTGCAGTTCTTC.

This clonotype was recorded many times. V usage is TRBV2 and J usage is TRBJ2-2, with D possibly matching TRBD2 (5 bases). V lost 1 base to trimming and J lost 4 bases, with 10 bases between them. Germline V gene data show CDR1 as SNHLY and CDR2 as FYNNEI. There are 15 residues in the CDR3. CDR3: CASSEGGLVTGELFF. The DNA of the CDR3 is TGTGCCAGCAGTGAAGGAGGGCTGGTCACCGGGGAGCTGTTTTTT.

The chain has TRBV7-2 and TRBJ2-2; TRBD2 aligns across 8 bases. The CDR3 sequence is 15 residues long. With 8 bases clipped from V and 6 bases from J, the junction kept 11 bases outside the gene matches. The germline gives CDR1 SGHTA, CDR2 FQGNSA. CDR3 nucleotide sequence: TGTGCCAGCTCGGGGGGGAGCGGAAAACCCGGGGAGCTGTTTTTT. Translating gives CASSGGSGKPGELFF. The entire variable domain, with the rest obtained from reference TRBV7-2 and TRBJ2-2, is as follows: GAGVSQSPSNKVTEKGKDVELRCDPISGHTALYWYRQSLGQGLEFLIYFQGNSAPDKSGLPSDRFSAERTGGSVSTLTIQRTQQEDSAVYLCASSGGSGKPGELFFGEGSRLTVL.

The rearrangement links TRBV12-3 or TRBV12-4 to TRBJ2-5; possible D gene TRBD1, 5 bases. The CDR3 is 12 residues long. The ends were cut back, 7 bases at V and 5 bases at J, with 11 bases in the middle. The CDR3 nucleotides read TGTGCCAGCAAGGCAGCAGGGGAGACCCAGTACTTC. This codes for CASKAAGETQYF.

CDR3 in DNA: TGTGCCAGCATACCCTGGCTTAGCTCCTACAATGAGCAGTTCTTC. The encoded protein is CASIPWLSSYNEQFF. This rearrangement joins TRBV6-1 to TRBJ2-1, with unresolved D. The germline V gene encodes CDR1 MNHNS and CDR2 SASEGT. This CDR3 spans 15 amino acids. V lost 7 bases to trimming and J lost 0 bases, with 13 bases between them.

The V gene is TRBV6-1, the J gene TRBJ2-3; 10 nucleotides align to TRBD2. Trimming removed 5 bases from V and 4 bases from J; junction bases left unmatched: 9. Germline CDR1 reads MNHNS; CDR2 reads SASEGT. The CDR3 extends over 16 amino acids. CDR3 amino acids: CASSSGRAFGADTQYF. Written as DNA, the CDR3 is TGTGCCAGCAGTAGCGGGAGGGCCTTTGGGGCAGATACGCAGTATTTT.

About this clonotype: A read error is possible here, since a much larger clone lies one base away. This CDR3 reads CARSGRSNQPQHF. CDR3 coding DNA: TGTGCCAGGAGTGGTCGTAGCAATCAGCCCCAGCATTTT. This rearrangement joins TRBV6-1 to TRBJ1-5; D is uncertain. Germline CDR1 is MNHNS and CDR2 is SASEGT. There are 13 residues in the CDR3.

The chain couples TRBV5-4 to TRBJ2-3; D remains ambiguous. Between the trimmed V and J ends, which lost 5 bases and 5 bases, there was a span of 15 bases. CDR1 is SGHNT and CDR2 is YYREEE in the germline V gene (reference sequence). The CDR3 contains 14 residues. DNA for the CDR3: TGTGCCAGCAGTGATAAGGGAAGGGAAGATACGCAGTATTTT. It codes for CASSDKGREDTQYF.

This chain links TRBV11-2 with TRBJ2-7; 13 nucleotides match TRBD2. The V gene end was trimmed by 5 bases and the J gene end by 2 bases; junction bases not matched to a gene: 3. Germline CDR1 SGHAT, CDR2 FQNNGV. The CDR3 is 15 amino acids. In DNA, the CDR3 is TGTGCCAGCAGCGAGACTAGCGGGGGGCCCTACGAGCAGTACTTC. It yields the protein CASSETSGGPYEQYF. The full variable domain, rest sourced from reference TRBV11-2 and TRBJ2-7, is EAGVAQSPRYKIIEKRQSVAFWCNPISGHATLYWYQQILGQGPKLLIQFQNNGVVDDSQLPKDRFSAERLKGVDSTLKIQPAKLEDSAVYLCASSETSGGPYEQYFGPGTRLTVT.

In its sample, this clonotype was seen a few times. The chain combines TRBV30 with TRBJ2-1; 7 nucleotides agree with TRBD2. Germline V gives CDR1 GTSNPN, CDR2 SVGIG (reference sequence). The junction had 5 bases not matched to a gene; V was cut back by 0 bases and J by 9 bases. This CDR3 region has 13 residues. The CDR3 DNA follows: TGTGCCTGGAGTGTTACAGGCGGGAGTGAGCAGTTCTTC. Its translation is CAWSVTGGSEQFF.

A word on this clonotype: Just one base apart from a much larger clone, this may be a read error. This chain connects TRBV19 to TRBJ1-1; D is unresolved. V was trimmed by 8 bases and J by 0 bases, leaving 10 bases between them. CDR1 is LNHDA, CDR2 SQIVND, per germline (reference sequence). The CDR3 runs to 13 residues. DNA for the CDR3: TGTGCCAGTGGTAAAGGAATGAACACTGAAGCTTTCTTT. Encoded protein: CASGKGMNTEAFF.

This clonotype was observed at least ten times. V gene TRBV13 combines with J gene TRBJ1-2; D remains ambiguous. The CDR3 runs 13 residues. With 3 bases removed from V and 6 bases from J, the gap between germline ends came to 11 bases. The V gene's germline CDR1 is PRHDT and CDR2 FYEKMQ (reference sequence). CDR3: CASSFSQLNGYTF. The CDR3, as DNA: TGTGCCAGCAGCTTCTCGCAACTCAATGGCTACACCTTC. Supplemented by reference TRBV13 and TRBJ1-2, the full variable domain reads AAGVIQSPRHLIKEKRETATLKCYPIPRHDTVYWYQQGPGQDPQFLISFYEKMQSDKGSIPDRFSAQQFSDYHSELNMSSLELGDSALYFCASSFSQLNGYTFGSGTRLTVV.

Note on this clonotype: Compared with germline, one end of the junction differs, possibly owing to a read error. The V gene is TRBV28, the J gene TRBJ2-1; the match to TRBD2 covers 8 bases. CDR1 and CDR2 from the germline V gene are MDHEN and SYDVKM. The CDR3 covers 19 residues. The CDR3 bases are TGTGCCAGCAGTTTGGGCTGGCTAGCGGGCTCTAGCTCCTACAATGGGCAGTTCTTC. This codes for CASSLGWLAGSSSYNGQFF.

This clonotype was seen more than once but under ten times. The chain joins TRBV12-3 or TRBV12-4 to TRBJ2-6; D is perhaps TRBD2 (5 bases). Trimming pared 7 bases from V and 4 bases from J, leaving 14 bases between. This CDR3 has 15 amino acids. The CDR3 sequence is CASTLGGGGANVLTF. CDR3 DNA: TGTGCCAGCACCCTGGGTGGAGGAGGGGCCAACGTCCTGACTTTC.

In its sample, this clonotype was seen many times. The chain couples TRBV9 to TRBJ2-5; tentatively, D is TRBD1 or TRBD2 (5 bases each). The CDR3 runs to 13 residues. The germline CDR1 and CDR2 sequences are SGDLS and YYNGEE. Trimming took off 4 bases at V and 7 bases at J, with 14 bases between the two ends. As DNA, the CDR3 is TGTGCCAGCAGCCAGGGACCCTGGGGGACCCAGTACTTC. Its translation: CASSQGPWGTQYF. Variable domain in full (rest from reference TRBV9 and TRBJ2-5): DSGVTQTPKHLITATGQRVTLRCSPRSGDLSVYWYQQSLDQGLQFLIQYYNGEERAKGNILERFSAQQFPDLHSELNLSSLELGDSALYFCASSQGPWGTQYFGPGTRLLVL.

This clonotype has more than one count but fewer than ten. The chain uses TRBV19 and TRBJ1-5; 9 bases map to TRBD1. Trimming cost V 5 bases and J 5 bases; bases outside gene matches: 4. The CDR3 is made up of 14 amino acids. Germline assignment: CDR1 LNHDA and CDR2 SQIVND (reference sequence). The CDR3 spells CASSFTGGDQPQHF. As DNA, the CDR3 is TGTGCCAGTAGTTTTACAGGGGGCGATCAGCCCCAGCATTTT.

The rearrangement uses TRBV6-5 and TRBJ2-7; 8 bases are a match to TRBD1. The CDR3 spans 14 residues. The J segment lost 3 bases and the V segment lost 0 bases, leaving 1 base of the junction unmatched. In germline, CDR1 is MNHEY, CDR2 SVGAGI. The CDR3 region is CASSYSTGGYEQYF. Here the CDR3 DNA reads TGTGCCAGCAGTTACTCAACAGGGGGCTACGAGCAGTACTTC.

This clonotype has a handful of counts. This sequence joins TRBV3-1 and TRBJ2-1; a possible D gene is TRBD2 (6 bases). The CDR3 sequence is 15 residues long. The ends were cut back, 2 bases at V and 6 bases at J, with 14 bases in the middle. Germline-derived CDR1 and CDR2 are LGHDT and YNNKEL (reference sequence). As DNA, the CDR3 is TGTGCCAGCAGCCAATTACCGACTAGGGGCAATGAGCAGTTCTTC. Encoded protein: CASSQLPTRGNEQFF.

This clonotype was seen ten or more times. The CDR3: CASSMTGLNTEAFF. Here the CDR3 DNA reads TGTGCCAGCAGTATGACAGGGCTGAACACTGAAGCTTTCTTT. The V and J genes are TRBV28 and TRBJ1-1, with 7 bases that match TRBD1. V gave up 5 bases and J gave up 0 bases; unmatched junction bases: 3. CDR1 and CDR2 from the germline V gene are MDHEN and SYDVKM. This CDR3 is built from 14 residues.

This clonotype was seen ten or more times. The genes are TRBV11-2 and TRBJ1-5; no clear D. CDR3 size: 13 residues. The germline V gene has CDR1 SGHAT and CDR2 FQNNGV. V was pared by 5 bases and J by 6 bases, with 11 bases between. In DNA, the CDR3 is TGTGCCAGCAGCAAAGACGGGGTTCAGCCCCAGCATTTT. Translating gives CASSKDGVQPQHF.

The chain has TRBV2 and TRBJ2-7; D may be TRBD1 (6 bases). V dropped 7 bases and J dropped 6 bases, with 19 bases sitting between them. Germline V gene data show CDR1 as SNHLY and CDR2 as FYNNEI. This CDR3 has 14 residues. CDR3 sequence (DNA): TGTGCCAGCAAGGGGGAAGACGGGGCCCGCGAGCAGTACTTC. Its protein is CASKGEDGAREQYF.

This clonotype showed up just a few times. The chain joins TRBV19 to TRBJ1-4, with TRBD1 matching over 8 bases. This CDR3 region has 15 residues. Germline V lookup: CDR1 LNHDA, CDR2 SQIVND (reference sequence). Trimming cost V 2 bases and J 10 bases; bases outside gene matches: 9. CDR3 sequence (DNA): TGTGCCAGTAGTATACCCACCGGACAGGGACGAAAACTGTTTTTT. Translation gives CASSIPTGQGRKLFF.

This CDR3 is CSAQGGAGSGRNREQYF. CDR3 sequence (DNA): TGCAGTGCCCAGGGAGGAGCGGGGAGCGGGAGGAATCGCGAGCAGTACTTC. The chain couples TRBV20-1 to TRBJ2-7; 9 bases are a match to TRBD2. V shed 6 bases and J 6 bases; nucleotides not matched to a gene: 21. CDR3 length: 17 residues. The germline gives CDR1 DFQATT, CDR2 SNEGSKA (reference sequence).